These 8 T cell receptor beta chains were sequenced from one sample in a study of T cell repertoires in cytomegalovirus infection (dated by TCRdb to about 2019). The instrument was an Illumina HiSeq 1500. Using fastp trimming at Q25 and MiXCR clonotype assembly, TCRdb reanalyzed the public sequencing data and kept in-frame beta chains. Merged by CDR3 protein, the rows form single entries marked with the most common genes and DNA. The sample table shows roughly 300,000 distinct CDR3 sequences, and 25% are seen once. Around 13% of the sample lies in the top ten. Material for sequencing was PBMCs. These receptors originate from a human donor in good health (CMV status not recorded). Some clones in this sample may be carry-over from other donors' samples.

This clonotype was detected only a few times. The genes are TRBV7-2 and TRBJ1-1; D is ambiguous. The CDR3 is 15 residues long. The germline CDR1 and CDR2 sequences are SGHTA and FQGNSA. V was trimmed by 8 bases and J by 0 bases, leaving 16 bases between them. The CDR3 DNA reads as TGTGCCAGCCGGCTCGGGAGGACGATGAACACTGAAGCTTTCTTT. This encodes CASRLGRTMNTEAFF.

V and J are TRBV6-5 and TRBJ1-3; unclear D gene. V was cut by 0 bases and J by 0 bases, with 18 bases left in between. The CDR3 runs 19 residues. Germline assignment: CDR1 MNHEY and CDR2 SVGAGI. CDR3 residues: CASSYSSRVDRRSGNTIYF. Here the CDR3 DNA reads TGTGCCAGCAGTTACTCGTCTCGGGTAGATAGGCGCTCTGGAAACACCATATATTTT.

The chain recombines TRBV28 with TRBJ2-4; a weak D match, TRBD1 (5 bases). Germline CDR1 is MDHEN and CDR2 is SYDVKM. V was cut by 2 bases and J by 0 bases, with 14 bases left in between. The CDR3 has 17 amino acids. The CDR3 bases are TGTGCCAGCAGTTTAGTCGGCAGGGTAGGAGCCAAAAACATTCAGTACTTC. This translates into CASSLVGRVGAKNIQYF.

This clonotype is a singleton in its sample. The gene calls are TRBV5-4 and TRBJ2-5; D possibly corresponds to TRBD2 (5 bases). This CDR3 spans 14 amino acids. Germline V gene lookup returns CDR1 SGHNT and CDR2 YYREEE (reference sequence). V lost 2 bases, J lost 3 bases, and 11 bases lay in between. This CDR3 is CASSFRSGKETQYF. The CDR3 region has the DNA TGTGCCAGCAGCTTCCGGTCGGGGAAAGAGACCCAGTACTTC.

V usage is TRBV7-2 and J usage is TRBJ2-1, with D unclear. Trimming took 4 bases from V and 0 from J, leaving 7 bases between them. The CDR3 is made up of 14 amino acids. Looked up from germline, CDR1 is SGHTA and CDR2 is FQGNSA. This CDR3 is CASSSRYSYNEQFF. CDR3 in DNA: TGTGCCAGCAGCTCCCGGTACTCCTACAATGAGCAGTTCTTC. The full variable domain, completed using reference TRBV7-2 and TRBJ2-1, is GAGVSQSPSNKVTEKGKDVELRCDPISGHTALYWYRQSLGQGLEFLIYFQGNSAPDKSGLPSDRFSAERTGGSVSTLTIQRTQQEDSAVYLCASSSRYSYNEQFFGPGTRLTVL.

This clonotype was counted only a few times. The chain links TRBV20-1 to TRBJ2-3; 7 nucleotides align to TRBD2. Trimming cost V 6 bases and J 1 base; bases outside gene matches: 4. From germline, CDR1 is DFQATT and CDR2 SNEGSKA (reference sequence). This CDR3 comprises 13 residues. CDR3 coding DNA: TGCAGTGCAGGCACTAGCGGCACAGATACGCAGTATTTT. Translation: CSAGTSGTDTQYF.

Ten or more counts support this clonotype. The chain uses TRBV7-2 and TRBJ2-5; unclear D gene. Trimming took 5 bases from V and 0 from J, leaving 13 bases between them. This CDR3 spans 15 amino acids. CDR1 and CDR2 (germline): SGHTA, FQGNSA. The CDR3 nucleotides read TGTGCCAGCAGCACCTTAGTAACTTACCAAGAGACCCAGTACTTC. Residues: CASSTLVTYQETQYF.

Only a few counts were recorded for this clonotype. This chain uses TRBV28 with TRBJ2-7; 10 bases are shared with TRBD1. The CDR3 has 15 residues. With V trimmed by 2 bases and J by 1 base, 2 bases remained unmatched. Germline CDR1 and CDR2: MDHEN and SYDVKM. In DNA form, the CDR3 reads TGTGCCAGCAGTTTAGCGGGACAGGGGTCCTACGAGCAGTACTTC. It translates to CASSLAGQGSYEQYF. Variable domain in full (rest from reference TRBV28 and TRBJ2-7): DVKVTQSSRYLVKRTGEKVFLECVQDMDHENMFWYRQDPGLGLRLIYFSYDVKMKEKGDIPEGYSVSREKKERFSLILESASTNQTSMYLCASSLAGQGSYEQYFGPGTRLTVT.